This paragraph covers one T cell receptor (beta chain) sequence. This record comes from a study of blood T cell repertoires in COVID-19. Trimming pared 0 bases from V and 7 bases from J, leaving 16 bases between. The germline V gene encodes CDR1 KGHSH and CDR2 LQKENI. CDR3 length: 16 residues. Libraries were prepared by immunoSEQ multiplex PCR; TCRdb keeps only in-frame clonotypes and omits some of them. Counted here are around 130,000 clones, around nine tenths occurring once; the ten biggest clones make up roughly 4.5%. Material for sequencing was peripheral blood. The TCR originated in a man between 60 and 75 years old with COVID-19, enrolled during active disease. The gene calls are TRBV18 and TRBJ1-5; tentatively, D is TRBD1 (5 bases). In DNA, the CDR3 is TGTGCCAGCTCACCACCGGCCGGGGGTGGAAGACAGCCCCAGCATTTT. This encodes CASSPPAGGGRQPQHF.